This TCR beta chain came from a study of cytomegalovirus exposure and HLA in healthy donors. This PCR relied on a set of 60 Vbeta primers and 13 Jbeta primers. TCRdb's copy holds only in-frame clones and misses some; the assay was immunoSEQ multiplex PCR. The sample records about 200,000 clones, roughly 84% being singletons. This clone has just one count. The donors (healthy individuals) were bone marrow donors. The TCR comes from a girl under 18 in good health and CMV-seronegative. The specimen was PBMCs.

CDR3 coding DNA: TGTGCCAGCAGCTCAGGACTAGCGGACACCGGGGAGCTGTTTTTT. Protein product: CASSSGLADTGELFF. The rearrangement links TRBV7-8 to TRBJ2-2, with 10 bases matching TRBD2. J gave up 3 bases and V 4 bases, and 2 bases lay outside the gene matches. Germline values: CDR1 SGHVS, CDR2 FQNEAQ. The CDR3 is 15 amino acids. The variable domain in full, with the rest retrieved from reference TRBV7-8 and TRBJ2-2, is GAGVSQSPRYKVAKRGQDVALRCDPISGHVSLFWYQQALGQGPEFLTYFQNEAQLDKSGLPSDRFFAERPEGSVSTLKIQRTQQEDSAVYLCASSSGLADTGELFFGEGSRLTVL.